Listed below are T cell receptor beta chains from one sample, sequenced in a study of blood T cells in healthy people across ages. TCRdb re-called the 5' RACE reads through MiXCR, storing one row per CDR3 protein. The sample shows around 870,000 distinct CDR3 sequences, about 30% of them seen only once. The sample was blood. All receptors derive from a woman over 75 in good health. Each CDR3 is given with its conserved first and last residue. A D gene is named only where the DNA matches it firmly. The listing skips clone size in some rows; elsewhere it reads once, few, many or a size class.

v_call: TRBV13; j_call: TRBJ2-7; d_call: -; cdr3_length: 13; clone_size: -; cdr3_nt: TGTGCCAGCAGCTTACGACTGATAAATGAGCAGTACTTC; cdr3_aa: CASSLRLINEQYF
v_call: TRBV19; j_call: TRBJ1-1; d_call: -; cdr3_length: 14; clone_size: -; cdr3_nt: TGTGCCAGTAACCAACAGGGCCAGAAAACTGAAGCTTTCTTT; cdr3_aa: CASNQQGQKTEAFF
v_call: TRBV4-1; j_call: TRBJ2-5; d_call: TRBD1; cdr3_length: 16; clone_size: many; cdr3_nt: TGCGCCAGCAGTTCTACCGGGACAGGGGTCCGGGAGACCCAGTACTTC; cdr3_aa: CASSSTGTGVRETQYF
v_call: TRBV9; j_call: TRBJ1-1; d_call: -; cdr3_length: 14; clone_size: few; cdr3_nt: TGTGCCAGCAGAGCCAGAGTGGGAAGCACTGAAGCTTTCTTT; cdr3_aa: CASRARVGSTEAFF
v_call: TRBV7-9; j_call: TRBJ1-2; d_call: -; cdr3_length: 14; clone_size: -; cdr3_nt: TGTGCCAGCAGCTTAAGAGGGGTTGGCTATGGCTACACCTTC; cdr3_aa: CASSLRGVGYGYTF
v_call: TRBV7-9; j_call: TRBJ1-1; d_call: -; cdr3_length: 15; clone_size: -; cdr3_nt: TGTGCCAGCAGCACAGGACGACGGGTGAACACTGAAGCTTTCTTT; cdr3_aa: CASSTGRRVNTEAFF
v_call: TRBV7-9; j_call: TRBJ2-3; d_call: TRBD2; cdr3_length: 16; clone_size: -; cdr3_nt: TGTGCCAGCAGCTTAGCGACGGGAGGAACCACAGATACGCAGTATTTT; cdr3_aa: CASSLATGGTTDTQYF
v_call: TRBV27; j_call: TRBJ2-3; d_call: TRBD2; cdr3_length: 14; clone_size: once; cdr3_nt: TGTGCCAGCAGGTGGTCTAGCGGGGCAGATACGCAGTATTTT; cdr3_aa: CASRWSSGADTQYF
v_call: TRBV4-1; j_call: TRBJ2-1; d_call: -; cdr3_length: 14; clone_size: -; cdr3_nt: TGCGCCAGCAGCCTGCGGACTCAGGGGAATGAGCAGTTCTTC; cdr3_aa: CASSLRTQGNEQFF
v_call: TRBV19; j_call: TRBJ1-2; d_call: TRBD1; cdr3_length: 14; clone_size: -; cdr3_nt: TGTGCCAGTGAGGACCTGGGACAGCTTTATGGCTACACCTTC; cdr3_aa: CASEDLGQLYGYTF
v_call: TRBV6-5; j_call: TRBJ1-3; d_call: -; cdr3_length: 14; clone_size: -; cdr3_nt: TGTGCCAGCAGTTACTCAGCGGCCCTAAACACCATATATTTT; cdr3_aa: CASSYSAALNTIYF
v_call: TRBV6-6; j_call: TRBJ2-7; d_call: -; cdr3_length: 15; clone_size: many; cdr3_nt: TGTGCCAGCAGCCCCGGGGGACTGAGCTTTTACGAGCAGTACTTC; cdr3_aa: CASSPGGLSFYEQYF
v_call: TRBV12-3/TRBV12-4; j_call: TRBJ1-2; d_call: -; cdr3_length: 13; clone_size: many; cdr3_nt: TGTGCCAGCAGTTTAGGCCAGCTCTATGGCTACACCTTC; cdr3_aa: CASSLGQLYGYTF
v_call: TRBV11-3; j_call: TRBJ2-3; d_call: TRBD1; cdr3_length: 16; clone_size: -; cdr3_nt: TGTGCCAGCAGCCCTCGGGACAGGGGGGCCGCAGATACGCAGTATTTT; cdr3_aa: CASSPRDRGAADTQYF
v_call: TRBV5-1; j_call: TRBJ1-2; d_call: -; cdr3_length: 14; clone_size: many; cdr3_nt: TGCGCCAGCAGCATCTCGGGAGCGGCTTATGGCTACACCTTC; cdr3_aa: CASSISGAAYGYTF
v_call: TRBV24-1; j_call: TRBJ2-7; d_call: TRBD1; cdr3_length: 15; clone_size: many; cdr3_nt: TGTGCCACCAGTGATTCCGGGACAGGGGACTACGAGCAGTACTTC; cdr3_aa: CATSDSGTGDYEQYF
v_call: TRBV18; j_call: TRBJ1-6; d_call: -; cdr3_length: 15; clone_size: -; cdr3_nt: TGTGCCAGCTCACCATCTTCAGGACGAAATTCACCCCTCCACTTT; cdr3_aa: CASSPSSGRNSPLHF
v_call: TRBV7-2; j_call: TRBJ2-6; d_call: -; cdr3_length: 15; clone_size: many; cdr3_nt: TGTGCCAGCAGCACCGGGACTCCGGGGGCCAACGTCCTGACTTTC; cdr3_aa: CASSTGTPGANVLTF
v_call: TRBV5-1; j_call: TRBJ1-2; d_call: TRBD1; cdr3_length: 17; clone_size: many; cdr3_nt: TGCGCCAGCAGCCCCCGGGACAGGGGGCGCCGGAACTATGGCTACACCTTC; cdr3_aa: CASSPRDRGRRNYGYTF
v_call: TRBV7-2; j_call: TRBJ2-3; d_call: TRBD2; cdr3_length: 15; clone_size: many; cdr3_nt: TGTGCCAGCAGCTACCGGACTAGCGGCACAGATACGCAGTATTTT; cdr3_aa: CASSYRTSGTDTQYF
v_call: TRBV2; j_call: TRBJ1-2; d_call: TRBD1; cdr3_length: 18; clone_size: few; cdr3_nt: TGTGCCAGCAGTGAAGCCCGGGACAGGGGGCGCGTAAACTATGGCTACACCTTC; cdr3_aa: CASSEARDRGRVNYGYTF
v_call: TRBV7-2; j_call: TRBJ2-7; d_call: -; cdr3_length: 14; clone_size: many; cdr3_nt: TGTGCCAGCAGCTTAGGTCCGGTGTCCTACGAGCAGTACTTC; cdr3_aa: CASSLGPVSYEQYF
v_call: TRBV27; j_call: TRBJ2-7; d_call: -; cdr3_length: 16; clone_size: few; cdr3_nt: TGTGCCAGCAGTTTAAAGTCGCAAGGGTCGTACTACGAGCAGTACTTC; cdr3_aa: CASSLKSQGSYYEQYF
v_call: TRBV5-1; j_call: TRBJ2-2; d_call: -; cdr3_length: 12; clone_size: few; cdr3_nt: TGCGCCAGCAGAGTCGTAACCGGGGAGCTGTTTTTT; cdr3_aa: CASRVVTGELFF
v_call: TRBV5-1; j_call: TRBJ1-6; d_call: -; cdr3_length: 15; clone_size: -; cdr3_nt: TGCGCCAGCAGCTTGGTCTCAGGGAGTTATTCACCCCTCCACTTT; cdr3_aa: CASSLVSGSYSPLHF